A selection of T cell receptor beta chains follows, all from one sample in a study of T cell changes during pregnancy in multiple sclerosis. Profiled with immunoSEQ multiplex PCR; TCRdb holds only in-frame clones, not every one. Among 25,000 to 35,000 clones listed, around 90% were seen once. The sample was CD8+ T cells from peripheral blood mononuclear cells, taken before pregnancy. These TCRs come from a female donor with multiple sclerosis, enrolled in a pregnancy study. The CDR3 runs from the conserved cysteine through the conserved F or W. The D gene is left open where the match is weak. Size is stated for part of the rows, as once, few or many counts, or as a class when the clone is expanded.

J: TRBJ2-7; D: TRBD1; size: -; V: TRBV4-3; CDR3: CASSQTTGGLYEQYF; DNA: TGCGCCAGCAGCCAAACGACAGGGGGCCTCTACGAGCAGTACTTC
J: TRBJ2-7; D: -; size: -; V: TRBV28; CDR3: CASSFEGTYEQYF; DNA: TGTGCCAGCAGTTTCGAGGGAACCTACGAGCAGTACTTC
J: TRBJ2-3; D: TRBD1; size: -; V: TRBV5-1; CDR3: CASSPWGQGAEDTQYF; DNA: TGCGCCAGCAGCCCATGGGGACAGGGGGCTGAAGATACGCAGTATTTT
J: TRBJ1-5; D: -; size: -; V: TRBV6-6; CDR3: CASSTPYPSDPQHF; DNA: TGTGCCAGCAGTACACCGTATCCTTCTGATCCCCAGCATTTT
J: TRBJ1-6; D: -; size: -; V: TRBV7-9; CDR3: CASSLAGAGKNSPLHF; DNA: TGTGCCAGCAGCTTAGCGGGGGCAGGGAAGAATTCACCCCTCCACTTT
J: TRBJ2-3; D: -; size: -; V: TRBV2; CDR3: CASSDGELTDTQYF; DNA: TGTGCCAGCAGTGACGGGGAGCTCACAGATACGCAGTATTTT
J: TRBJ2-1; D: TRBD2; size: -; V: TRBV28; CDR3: CASSLNSGTFYNEQFF; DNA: TGTGCCAGCAGTTTAAATAGCGGGACCTTCTACAATGAGCAGTTCTTC
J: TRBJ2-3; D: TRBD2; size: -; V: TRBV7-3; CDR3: CASSSSGGTDTQYF; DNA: TGTGCCAGCAGCTCTAGCGGGGGCACAGATACGCAGTATTTT
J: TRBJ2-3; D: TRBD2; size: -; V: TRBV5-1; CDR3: CASSGKGTSGFTDTQYF; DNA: TGCGCCAGCAGCGGGAAAGGGACTAGCGGGTTCACAGATACGCAGTATTTT
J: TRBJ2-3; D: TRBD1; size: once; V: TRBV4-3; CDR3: CASSQDPGGLTDTQYF; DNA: TGCGCCAGCAGCCAAGATCCAGGGGGCCTAACAGATACGCAGTATTTT
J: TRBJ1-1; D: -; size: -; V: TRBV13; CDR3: CASSPSGDTEAFF; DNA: TGTGCCAGCAGCCCGTCGGGGGACACTGAAGCTTTCTTT
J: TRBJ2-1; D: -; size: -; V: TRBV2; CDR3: CASRGQSSYNEQFF; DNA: TGTGCCAGCAGGGGGCAGAGCTCCTACAATGAGCAGTTCTTC
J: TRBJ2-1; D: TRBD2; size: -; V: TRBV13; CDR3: CASSQVAGEDEQFF; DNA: TGTGCCAGCAGCCAGGTAGCGGGAGAGGATGAGCAGTTCTTC
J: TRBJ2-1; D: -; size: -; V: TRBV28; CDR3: CASSLWSQGAVHNEQFF; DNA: TGTGCCAGCAGTTTATGGTCACAGGGAGCAGTCCACAATGAGCAGTTCTTC
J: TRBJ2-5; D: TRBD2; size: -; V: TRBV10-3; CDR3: CAISERASGVGETQYF; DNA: TGTGCCATCAGTGAGAGGGCTAGCGGGGTCGGGGAGACCCAGTACTTC
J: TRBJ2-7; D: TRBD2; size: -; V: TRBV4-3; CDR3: CASSQGTSGGGYEQYF; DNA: TGCGCCAGCAGCCAGGGGACTAGCGGGGGAGGGTACGAGCAGTACTTC
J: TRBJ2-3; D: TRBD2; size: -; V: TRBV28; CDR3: CASSFPPSGTDTQYF; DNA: TGTGCCAGCAGTTTTCCCCCTAGCGGGACAGATACGCAGTATTTT
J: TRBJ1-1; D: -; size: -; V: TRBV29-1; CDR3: CSAQKMNTEAFF; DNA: TGCAGCGCACAAAAGATGAACACTGAAGCTTTCTTT
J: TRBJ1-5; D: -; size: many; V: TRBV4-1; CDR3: CASSQEPGSNQPQHF; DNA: TGCGCCAGCAGCCAAGAGCCCGGGAGCAATCAGCCCCAGCATTTT
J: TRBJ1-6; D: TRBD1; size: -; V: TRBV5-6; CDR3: CASSSGQYNSPLHF; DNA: TGTGCCAGCAGCTCGGGACAGTATAATTCACCCCTCCACTTT
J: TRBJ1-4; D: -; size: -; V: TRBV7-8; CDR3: CASSSPLQGLHNEKLFF; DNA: TGTGCCAGCAGCTCCCCCTTACAGGGCCTACATAATGAAAAACTGTTTTTT
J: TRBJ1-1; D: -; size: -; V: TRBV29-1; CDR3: CSVETPDRYTEAFF; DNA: TGCAGCGTTGAAACTCCCGACAGATACACTGAAGCTTTCTTT
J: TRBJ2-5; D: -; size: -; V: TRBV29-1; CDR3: CSALGGWDQETQYF; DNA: TGCAGCGCCCTAGGGGGATGGGACCAAGAGACCCAGTACTTC
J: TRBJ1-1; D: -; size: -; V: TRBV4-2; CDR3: CASSHRNAGANTEAFF; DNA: TGTGCCAGCAGCCACAGAAATGCTGGGGCGAACACTGAAGCTTTCTTT
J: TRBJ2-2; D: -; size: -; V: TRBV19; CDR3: CASSISGPPPGELFF; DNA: TGTGCCAGTAGTATCAGCGGGCCGCCTCCCGGGGAGCTGTTTTTT
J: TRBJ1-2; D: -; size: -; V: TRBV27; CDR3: CASSSDSSYGYTF; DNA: TGTGCCAGCAGTTCGGACAGCTCTTATGGCTACACCTTC
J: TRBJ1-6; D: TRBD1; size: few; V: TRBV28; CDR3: CASSLPLTGGDSPLHF; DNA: TGTGCCAGCAGCCTTCCTCTGACAGGGGGGGATTCACCCCTCCACTTT
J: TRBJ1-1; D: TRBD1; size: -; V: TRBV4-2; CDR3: CASSPPGQGTEAFF; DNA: TGTGCCAGCAGCCCACCGGGACAGGGGACTGAAGCTTTCTTT
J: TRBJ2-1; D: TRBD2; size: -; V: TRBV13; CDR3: CASSLELEREDEQFF; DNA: TGTGCCAGCAGCTTAGAGCTTGAGCGGGAGGACGAGCAGTTCTTC